This T cell receptor (beta chain) emerged from a study of pediatric ulcerative colitis. Study-wide results and limits: Blood-rectal clonal overlap within each person was significantly higher in ulcerative colitis patients than controls. This repertoire reflects total lymphocytes rather than subpopulations like regulatory T cells.

During colonoscopy, one to two rectal pinch biopsies were collected. This was a survey-level run. Each sample received Survey-level depth of up to 500,000 reads. Libraries were prepared by immunoSEQ multiplex PCR; TCRdb keeps only in-frame clonotypes and omits some of them. The repertoire includes approximately 37,000 clones, roughly 70% of them detected once, and around 7.8% sits in the top ten. To note about this clone: Its antigen is unidentified.

The TCR originated in a boy between 10 and 17 years old with severe ulcerative colitis. Sequences were obtained from gut tissue.

CDR3 sequence (DNA): TGTGCCAGCAGCTTAGGTGGAGGGGCTCGAAACATTCAGTACTTC. Protein sequence: CASSLGGGARNIQYF. The genes are TRBV7-8 and TRBJ2-4; tentatively, D is TRBD2 (6 bases). V was pared by 1 base and J by 6 bases, with 13 bases between. Germline V gene lookup returns CDR1 SGHVS and CDR2 FQNEAQ. There are 15 residues in the CDR3.